This T cell receptor beta chain was identified during a study of blood T cell repertoires in COVID-19. The study drew participants aged about 18 to 95 years from roughly 25 US areas. Self-reported history from a screening survey and questionnaire set each donor's cohort. Original methodology: Nucleated cell number was recorded as an estimate derived from reference gene primer amplification. Sequencing was performed with immunoSEQ multiplex PCR; in TCRdb, only in-frame clones are kept and a portion is missing. V and J calls and clone size are as listed in that table; D and trimming were resolved from the DNA. This sample has over 300,000 clones, with roughly 85% found just once. The CDR3 runs 18 residues. This clone has just one count.

The sequence was obtained from a woman in her twenties or thirties who had recovered from COVID-19. The J gene is TRBJ1-6, the V gene TRBV1; TRBD1, the table's D call, lacks a check against the DNA. TRBV1 is a known pseudogene. The sample consisted of PBMCs or T cells enriched from blood (not recorded which). CDR3 sequence: CTSSYEGQGPPGGSPLHF. The CDR3 region has the DNA TGCACCAGCAGCTACGAGGGACAGGGGCCACCGGGGGGCTCACCCCTCCACTTT.